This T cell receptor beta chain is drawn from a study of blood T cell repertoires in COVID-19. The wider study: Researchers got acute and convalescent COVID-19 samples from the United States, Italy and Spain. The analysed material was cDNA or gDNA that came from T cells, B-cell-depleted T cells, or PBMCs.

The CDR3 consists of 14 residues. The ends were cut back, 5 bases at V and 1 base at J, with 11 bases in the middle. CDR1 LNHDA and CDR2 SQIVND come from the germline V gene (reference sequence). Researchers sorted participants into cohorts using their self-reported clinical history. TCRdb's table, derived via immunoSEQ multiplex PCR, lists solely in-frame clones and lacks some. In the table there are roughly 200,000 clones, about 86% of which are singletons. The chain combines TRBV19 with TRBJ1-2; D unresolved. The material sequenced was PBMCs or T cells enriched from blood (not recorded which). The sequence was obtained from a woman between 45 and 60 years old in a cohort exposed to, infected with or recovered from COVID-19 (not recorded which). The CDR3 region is CASSPPTYNYGYTF. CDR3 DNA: TGTGCCAGTAGTCCACCGACATATAACTATGGCTACACCTTC.